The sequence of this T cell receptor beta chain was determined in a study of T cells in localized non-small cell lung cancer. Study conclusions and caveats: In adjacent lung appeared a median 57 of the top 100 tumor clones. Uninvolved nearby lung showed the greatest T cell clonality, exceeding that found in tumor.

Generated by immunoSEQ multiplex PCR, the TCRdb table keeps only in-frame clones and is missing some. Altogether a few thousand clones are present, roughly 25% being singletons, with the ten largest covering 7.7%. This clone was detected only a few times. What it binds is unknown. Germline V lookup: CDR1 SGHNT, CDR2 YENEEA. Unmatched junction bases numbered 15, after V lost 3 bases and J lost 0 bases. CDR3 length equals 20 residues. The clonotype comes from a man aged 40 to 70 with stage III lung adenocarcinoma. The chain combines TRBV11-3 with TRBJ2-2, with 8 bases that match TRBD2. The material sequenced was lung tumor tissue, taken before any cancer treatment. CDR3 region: CASSLPPGLGSHANTGELFF. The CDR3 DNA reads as TGTGCCAGCAGCTTGCCACCGGGACTAGGGTCCCACGCGAACACCGGGGAGCTGTTTTTT.